This record covers a single T cell receptor beta chain. This clone was seen only once. Its target antigen remains unknown. One base away there is no much larger clone; base qualities are not given. The data originate from a study of blood T cell repertoires in COVID-19 (TCRdb year 2020). At the level of the whole study: Samples covering the acute and convalescent phases of COVID-19 were provided by collaborators in the United States, Italy and Spain. The prospective study material was composed of cDNA or gDNA derived from T cells, B-cell-depleted T cells, or PBMCs. Nearly every sample came with metadata listing a de-identified subject ID, COVID-19 status, age in years and sex. Deeply sampled blood TCRbeta repertoires from subjects exposed to, actively infected with, or recovered from COVID-19 were included in the dataset. The repertoires were made available in a free public database intended to serve as a resource for research on the immune response to SARS-CoV-2. HLA class I and class II types, where available, came from metadata supplied by the sample provider rather than from assay-based typing. The samples were drawn from two sources: the first 160 participants of the ongoing ImmuneRACE study, and 1,000 to 1,500 subjects contributed by 6 global collaborators. General findings and caveats noted by the study authors: The quantity of clinical and demographic metadata differed by source and by participant and was supplied without curation.

A second Seattle source provided samples from volunteer blood donors who had recovered from COVID-19. Each collaborating institution followed its own protocols to collect whole blood in K2EDTA tubes. For TCRbeta analysis, collaborator samples were shipped as frozen whole blood, as isolated PBMCs, or as DNA extracted from either sample type. TCRbeta CDR3 regions were amplified from genomic DNA using the immunoSEQ Assay, a bias-controlled multiplex PCR. As for the authors' bioinformatics: Within the assay, amplification of reference gene primers was used to estimate how many nucleated cells each sample contained. Sequence reads were collapsed and filtered to measure the absolute abundance of every unique TCRbeta CDR3 rearrangement. For each sample, productive Simpson clonality was calculated as the square root of Simpson's diversity index over productive rearrangements. Entries here come from immuneACCESS through TCRdb and include only in-frame sequences with V and J called. Some clones fail to appear in such tables; in the studies checked, an unresolved V gene covers under half of the shortfall, and the cause of the remainder is unknown. V and J calls and clone size are copied from that table; D and trimming were computed from the DNA. Within this sample are approximately 240,000 clones, with roughly nine tenths of them counted one time only. Roughly 12% of the sample is held by the ten biggest clonotypes.

Including cysteine and phenylalanine, the CDR3 has 13 amino acids. The retained sequence is limited to the CDR3, 39 bases, with the frame set at the first base. CDR1 SGHNT and CDR2 YYREEE are derived from the germline V gene (reference sequence). V trim: 5 bases; J trim: 5 bases; unmatched bases: 3. The receptor chain draws on TRBV5-4 and TRBJ2-5; TRBD2 matches 10 bases in the middle. The sequencing sample was made of peripheral blood. The source of this sequence is a woman between 18 and 29 years old who had recovered from COVID-19. The encoded CDR3 is CASRRAGGETQYF. The DNA sequence is given as TGTGCCAGCAGGCGAGCGGGAGGGGAGACCCAGTACTTC.